Each of the 23 T cell receptor beta chains below was sequenced from the same sample in a study of OX40 agonist ivuxolimab in advanced cancers. Profiling relied on immunoSEQ multiplex PCR, and the TCRdb table lists in-frame clones only, not all of them. The sample has some 75,000 clones, roughly 83% seen once. Here the sequenced sample was CD4+ or CD8+ T cells sorted from blood, taken in a trial of the OX40 agonist ivuxolimab. These receptors all come from an adult with an advanced solid tumor such as melanoma, head and neck, liver or kidney cancer.

The rearrangement uses TRBV7-2 and TRBJ2-4; D may correspond to TRBD1 or TRBD2 (5 bases each). Trimming cost V 5 bases and J 8 bases, with 13 bases left between them. The CDR3 is 13 amino acids. Germline CDR1 is SGHTA and CDR2 is FQGNSA. CDR3 coding DNA: TGTGCCAGCAGCGGGACGGTCCTTCACATTCAGTACTTC. Its protein is CASSGTVLHIQYF.

V usage is TRBV15 and J usage is TRBJ2-2, with TRBD1 identical over 9 bases. The germline V gene has CDR1 LNHNV and CDR2 YYDKDF (reference sequence). V lost 4 bases and J lost 4; bases outside the gene matches: 7. This CDR3 has 16 residues. The CDR3 spells CATSTAGQGLTGELFF. The DNA of the CDR3 is TGTGCCACCAGCACAGCGGGACAGGGACTCACCGGGGAGCTGTTTTTT.

The gene calls are TRBV5-1 and TRBJ1-2; 9 bases align to TRBD1. Germline V CDR1 and CDR2: SGHRS, YFSETQ. The CDR3 has 13 amino acids. J gave up 3 bases and V 5 bases, and 2 bases lay outside the gene matches. Here the CDR3 reads CASRGQGYYGYTF. CDR3 sequence (DNA): TGCGCCAGCAGGGGACAGGGCTACTATGGCTACACCTTC.

In its sample, this clone was seen once. The rearrangement links TRBV7-9 to TRBJ2-1, with 10 bases matching TRBD2. CDR1 is SEHNR and CDR2 is FQNEAQ in the germline V gene (reference sequence). The CDR3 is made up of 13 amino acids. V dropped 6 bases and J dropped 11; count of bases not matched to a gene: 7. CDR3 loop: CASSLLAGWQQFF. In nucleotides, the CDR3 is TGTGCCAGCAGTTTACTAGCGGGATGGCAGCAGTTCTTC. The variable domain in full, completed from reference TRBV7-9 and TRBJ2-1, reads DTGVSQNPRHKITKRGQNVTFRCDPISEHNRLYWYRQTLGQGPEFLTYFQNEAQLEKSRLLSDRFSAERPKGSFSTLEIQRTEQGDSAMYLCASSLLAGWQQFFGPGTRLTVL.

The chain employs TRBV14 and TRBJ1-3; D is ambiguous. There are 14 residues in the CDR3. Germline values: CDR1 SGHDN, CDR2 FVKESK. Trimming took off 1 base at V and 4 bases at J, with 8 bases between the two ends. The chain's CDR3 is CASSQVRAGNTIYF. CDR3 nucleotide sequence: TGTGCCAGCAGCCAAGTCCGTGCAGGAAACACCATATATTTT.

V gene TRBV29-1 combines with J gene TRBJ2-2; perhaps TRBD1 as D (5 bases). This CDR3 region has 12 residues. Trimming took 4 bases from V and 9 from J, leaving 12 bases between them. The V gene's germline CDR1 is SQVTM and CDR2 ANQGSEA. The CDR3 DNA sequence: TGCAGCGTTGGGGGTCAGGGCCGGGAGCTGTTTTTT. Translated: CSVGGQGRELFF.

The chain combines TRBV28 with TRBJ1-5; D call uncertain. The length of the CDR3 is 12 residues. Trimming took off 7 bases at V and 3 bases at J, with 7 bases between the two ends. Germline CDR1 reads MDHEN; CDR2 reads SYDVKM. The CDR3 coding sequence is TGTGCCAGCACTCTAATCAATCAGCCCCAGCATTTT. This sequence encodes CASTLINQPQHF.

The chain combines TRBV5-1 with TRBJ2-5; weak D call: TRBD2 (6 bases). The CDR3 has 15 residues. Trimming pared 0 bases from V and 4 bases from J, leaving 13 bases between. CDR1 SGHRS and CDR2 YFSETQ come from the germline V gene. Here the CDR3 reads CASSLGGAEGETQYF. The CDR3 DNA follows: TGCGCCAGCAGCTTGGGCGGGGCCGAAGGAGAGACCCAGTACTTC.

The genes are TRBV5-1 and TRBJ2-1; the D is unclear. Trimming removed 0 bases from V and 0 bases from J, with 7 bases in between. The CDR3 spans 15 residues. Looked up from germline, CDR1 is SGHRS and CDR2 is YFSETQ. Here the CDR3 reads CASSLGDTSYNEQFF. The DNA of the CDR3 is TGCGCCAGCAGCTTGGGTGACACCTCCTACAATGAGCAGTTCTTC.

This clone is labeled as medium-sized. The chain uses TRBV7-6 and TRBJ1-6, with D hard to call. The V end lost 5 bases, the J end lost 8 bases, and 16 bases lay between the germline ends. Germline V gives CDR1 SGHVS, CDR2 FNYEAQ. This CDR3 contains 15 residues. The CDR3 protein is CASSQEGFGDSPLHF. CDR3 in DNA: TGTGCCAGCAGCCAAGAGGGATTTGGTGATTCACCCCTCCACTTT.

The V gene is TRBV7-9, the J gene TRBJ2-5; TRBD2 matches at 7 bases. Germline V gives CDR1 SEHNR, CDR2 FQNEAQ (reference sequence). The CDR3 length is 14 residues. Unmatched junction bases numbered 7, after V lost 4 bases and J lost 5 bases. CDR3 sequence reads: CASSSRTRTETQYF. CDR3 bases: TGTGCCAGCAGCTCCCGGACTAGGACGGAGACCCAGTACTTC. The complete variable domain, with remaining parts taken from reference TRBV7-9 and TRBJ2-5, reads DTGVSQNPRHKITKRGQNVTFRCDPISEHNRLYWYRQTLGQGPEFLTYFQNEAQLEKSRLLSDRFSAERPKGSFSTLEIQRTEQGDSAMYLCASSSRTRTETQYFGPGTRLLVL.

The chain is built from TRBV29-1 and TRBJ1-1, with D possibly being TRBD1 (6 bases). The V and J ends lost 7 bases and 2 bases respectively, with 14 bases between them. This CDR3 region has 13 residues. Germline CDR1 SQVTM, CDR2 ANQGSEA. DNA for the CDR3: TGCAGCGATCGCAGGGGCCCAAACACTGAAGCTTTCTTT. This translates into CSDRRGPNTEAFF.

J is TRBJ1-2 and V is TRBV5-6; TRBD1 agrees at 9 bases. Trimming removed 4 bases from V and 4 bases from J; junction bases left unmatched: 5. Germline CDR1 and CDR2: SGHDT and YYEEEE. This CDR3 is built from 14 residues. In DNA, the CDR3 is TGTGCCAGCAGCAAATTGACAGGGGGCTATGGCTACACCTTC. Translating it yields CASSKLTGGYGYTF.

The V gene is TRBV4-1, the J gene TRBJ2-7, with 9 bases identical to TRBD1. The junction had 9 bases not matched to a gene; V was cut back by 0 bases and J by 0 bases. The germline CDR1 and CDR2 sequences are MGHRA and YSYEKL. This CDR3 is built from 18 residues. The CDR3: CASSQDQTGGSISYEQYF. Written as DNA, the CDR3 is TGCGCCAGCAGCCAAGATCAGACAGGGGGATCTATCTCCTACGAGCAGTACTTC.

The rearrangement joins TRBV7-8 to TRBJ1-2; TRBD1 aligns across 9 bases. Germline CDR1 and CDR2: SGHVS and FQNEAQ. V lost 6 bases and J lost 4; bases outside the gene matches: 6. The CDR3 consists of 14 residues. The CDR3 sequence: CASSFDRGSYGYTF. As DNA, the CDR3 is TGTGCCAGCAGTTTCGACAGGGGGAGCTATGGCTACACCTTC.

The chain links TRBV13 to TRBJ2-7; no firm D call. In germline, CDR1 is PRHDT, CDR2 FYEKMQ (reference sequence). Trimming removed 5 bases from V and 6 bases from J, with 14 bases in between. The CDR3 covers 13 residues. The CDR3 coding sequence is TGTGCCAGCAGCCCGCTGACTCCTCCCGAGCAGTACTTC. Its protein product is CASSPLTPPEQYF.

The CDR3 DNA reads as TGTGCCAGCAGCTTAGCGGAAGGTAGACAGACCCAGTACTTC. It is translated as CASSLAEGRQTQYF. J is TRBJ2-5 and V is TRBV7-9; D is unclear. This CDR3 is 14 amino acids long. Between the trimmed V and J ends, which lost 0 bases and 6 bases, there was a span of 11 bases. Per the germline V gene, CDR1 is SEHNR and CDR2 is FQNEAQ (reference sequence).

The chain recombines TRBV7-9 with TRBJ1-1; D not resolved. The V and J ends lost 1 base and 11 bases respectively, with 14 bases between them. Germline V gene lookup returns CDR1 SEHNR and CDR2 FQNEAQ (reference sequence). The CDR3 runs to 13 residues. Written as DNA, the CDR3 is TGTGCCAGCAGCTTAGGACGGGCCCTTGAGGCTTTCTTT. The encoded protein is CASSLGRALEAFF.

The CDR3, as DNA: TGTGCCAGCAGCAGTTGCTCTACTCCGGGACAGGGTAATTCACCCCTCCACTTT. Amino acid sequence: CASSSCSTPGQGNSPLHF. The rearrangement links TRBV21-1 to TRBJ1-6; the DNA was not used to check the table's D call, TRBD1. TRBV21-1 is listed as a pseudogene. This CDR3 has 18 residues.

The sample holds one count of this clone. The chain links TRBV6-1 to TRBJ1-1; D gene ambiguous. The CDR3 is made up of 12 amino acids. V lost 6 bases, J lost 1 base, and 6 bases lay in between. CDR1 MNHNS and CDR2 SASEGT come from the germline V gene. Here the CDR3 DNA reads TGTGCCAGCAGGCCCACGAACACTGAAGCTTTCTTT. Its translation is CASRPTNTEAFF.

This clone was observed once. The J gene is TRBJ2-7, the V gene TRBV18, with a weak D call TRBD2 (6 bases). Trimming cost V 4 bases and J 6 bases, with 13 bases left between them. The germline CDR1 and CDR2 sequences are KGHSH and LQKENI. The CDR3 loop spans 13 amino acids. CDR3 sequence: CASSRDWVAEQYF. In DNA, the CDR3 is TGTGCCAGCTCACGGGACTGGGTCGCCGAGCAGTACTTC.

This chain connects TRBV15 to TRBJ1-6; TRBD1 might be the D (6 bases). Germline values: CDR1 LNHNV, CDR2 YYDKDF (reference sequence). The V and J ends lost 0 bases and 7 bases respectively, with 10 bases between them. The CDR3 totals 15 residues. CDR3 protein: CATSRETGPNSPLHF. CDR3 coding DNA: TGTGCCACCAGCAGAGAAACAGGGCCAAATTCACCCCTCCACTTT.

Here the CDR3 reads CASSQEGKRTGELFF. In DNA form, the CDR3 reads TGCGCCAGCAGCCAAGAGGGCAAGAGAACCGGGGAGCTGTTTTTT. This chain links TRBV4-1 with TRBJ2-2; D gene ambiguous. The ends were cut back, 0 bases at V and 5 bases at J, with 10 bases in the middle. The CDR3 has 15 residues. CDR1 is MGHRA, CDR2 YSYEKL, per germline.